This T cell receptor beta chain was identified during a study of beta chain features in type 1 diabetes. Expressed TCRB transcripts were sequenced because the entire RNA isolate underwent reverse transcription. The read count averaged approximately 3.5 million across naive, central memory and regulatory T cell samples. Assay used: immunoSEQ multiplex PCR; TCRdb lists only in-frame clones, some missing. The sample has around 250,000 clones; around 26% are singletons. The germline V gene has CDR1 SGHRS and CDR2 YFSETQ. The CDR3 totals 13 residues. V was pared by 2 bases and J by 3 bases, with 8 bases between. This clone was counted only a few times.

The sequence was collected from a man aged 25-45 years in good health. The specimen was central memory CD4+ T cells from blood. The genes are TRBV5-1 and TRBJ1-2; D unclear. The CDR3 sequence is CASSLNGYYGYTF. CDR3 DNA sequence: TGCGCCAGCAGCTTAAACGGCTACTATGGCTACACCTTC.